The clone carrying this T cell receptor (beta chain) was recorded a few times. Its antigen is currently unknown. TCRdb's copy holds only in-frame clones and misses some; the assay was immunoSEQ multiplex PCR. Here the sample spans almost 85,000 clones, 85% being singletons. Time point reported: week 23, last vaccination. The study gave 300 ug of mutant IDH1 20-mer peptide per vaccine dose, with topical imiquimod. New WHO grade 3 or 4 astrocytomas that were IDH1-mutant and ATRX-lost had been found in donors. Germline-derived CDR1 and CDR2 are LGHNT and FRNRAP. V lost 0 bases, J lost 1 base, and 12 bases lay in between. CDR3 length equals 16 residues. The source of the sample is a study of a mutant IDH1 vaccine in newly diagnosed glioma. Turning to the study itself: Vaccines were begun 4-6 weeks after radiotherapy alone, or with temozolomide cycles.

The chain has TRBV12-5 and TRBJ1-1, with a tentative D call TRBD1 (5 bases). This clonotype originated in a young man with glioma. Some clones in this sample may be carry-over from other donors' samples. The material sequenced was PBMCs, taken from a glioma patient whose treatment included an IDH1 peptide vaccine. The CDR3 coding sequence is TGTGCTAGTGGTTTGGTAGTGGGACCGACGAACACTGAAGCTTTCTTT. Translated, it gives CASGLVVGPTNTEAFF.